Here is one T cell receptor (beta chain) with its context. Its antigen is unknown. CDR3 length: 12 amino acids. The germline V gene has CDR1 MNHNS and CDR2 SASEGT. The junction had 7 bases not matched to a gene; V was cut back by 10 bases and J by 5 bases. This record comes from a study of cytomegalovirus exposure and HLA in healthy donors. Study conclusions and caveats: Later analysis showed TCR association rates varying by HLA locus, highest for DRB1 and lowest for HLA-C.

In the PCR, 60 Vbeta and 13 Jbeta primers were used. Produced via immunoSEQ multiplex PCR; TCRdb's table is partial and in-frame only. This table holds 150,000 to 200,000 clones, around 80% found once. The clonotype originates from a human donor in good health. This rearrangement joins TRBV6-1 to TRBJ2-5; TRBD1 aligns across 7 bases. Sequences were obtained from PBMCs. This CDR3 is CATNQGVETQYF. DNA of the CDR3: TGTGCCACCAACCAGGGGGTCGAGACCCAGTACTTC.